These 30 T cell receptor beta chains originate from one sample sequenced in a study of shared clonotypes between healthy human individuals. The data were produced by immunoSEQ multiplex PCR, yet TCRdb's version contains in-frame clones alone and is incomplete. Of about 1.4 million clones detected, roughly 96% appear once; the ten largest clones hold roughly 1.2%. The source material was naive CD4+ T cells sorted from blood. Subset described: CD45RA+ positively selected. The receptors were gathered from a man younger than 40 in good health.

This chain links TRBV9 with TRBJ2-3, with 14 bases aligning to TRBD2. This CDR3 region has 16 residues. V was pared by 5 bases and J by 5 bases, with 7 bases of the junction left unmatched. The germline V gene has CDR1 SGDLS and CDR2 YYNGEE. CDR3 coding DNA: TGTGCCAGCAGTCGAGGACTAGCGGGAGGTGAAGATACGCAGTATTTT. Translation: CASSRGLAGGEDTQYF.

For the CDR3, the DNA is TGTGCCAGTAGTCGGGACATAGACAATGAGCAGTTCTTC. Translation: CASSRDIDNEQFF. The V and J genes are TRBV19 and TRBJ2-1; tentative D call: TRBD1 (6 bases). The CDR3 is 13 amino acids. Germline CDR1 and CDR2: LNHDA and SQIVND (reference sequence). V lost 5 bases and J lost 5, with 10 bases in between. Drawing the rest from reference TRBV19 and TRBJ2-1, the complete variable domain is DGGITQSPKYLFRKEGQNVTLSCEQNLNHDAMYWYRQDPGQGLRLIYYSQIVNDFQKGDIAEGYSVSREKKESFPLTVTSAQKNPTAFYLCASSRDIDNEQFFGPGTRLTVL.

This sequence joins TRBV5-1 and TRBJ1-2; no clear D gene. In germline, CDR1 is SGHRS, CDR2 YFSETQ. Trimming removed 0 bases at V and 0 bases at J, with 6 bases between. This CDR3 comprises 14 residues. The CDR3 coding sequence is TGCGCCAGCAGCTTGGGAGAACCTAACTATGGCTACACCTTC. Translating gives CASSLGEPNYGYTF. The whole variable domain, remainder taken from reference TRBV5-1 and TRBJ1-2, is KAGVTQTPRYLIKTRGQQVTLSCSPISGHRSVSWYQQTPGQGLQFLFEYFSETQRNKGNFPGRFSGRQFSNSRSEMNVSTLELGDSALYLCASSLGEPNYGYTFGSGTRLTVV.

Concerning this clone: This sample also contains other DNA sequences that code for the same CDR3. This chain joins TRBV11-2 and TRBJ1-1, with D tentatively TRBD1 (5 bases). Trimming took 2 bases from V and 4 from J, leaving 11 bases between them. The CDR3 extends over 14 amino acids. From germline, CDR1 is SGHAT and CDR2 FQNNGV. The CDR3 DNA reads as TGTGCCAGCAGCTTATTGCAGGGAGGCACTGAAGCTTTCTTT. It encodes CASSLLQGGTEAFF.

The V gene is TRBV5-1, the J gene TRBJ2-1; 10 bases align to TRBD2. Trimming removed 0 bases from V and 9 bases from J; junction bases left unmatched: 9. The CDR3 has 16 amino acids. CDR1 and CDR2 from the germline V gene are SGHRS and YFSETQ. This CDR3 is CASSLGLASGSSEQFF. The CDR3 region has the DNA TGCGCCAGCAGCTTGGGTTTGGCTAGCGGGAGTAGTGAGCAGTTCTTC.

The V call is TRBV28, the J call TRBJ2-1; a weak D match, TRBD2 (5 bases). Trimming cost V 5 bases and J 4 bases, with 18 bases left between them. This CDR3 region has 16 residues. Per the germline V gene, CDR1 is MDHEN and CDR2 is SYDVKM. The CDR3 reads CASSPLGSSGYNEQFF. The DNA for the CDR3 is TGTGCCAGCAGTCCTCTTGGGAGTTCGGGGTACAATGAGCAGTTCTTC.

The CDR3 region is CASSLKTSHYYEQYF. DNA of the CDR3: TGTGCCAGCAGTTTAAAGACCAGCCACTACTACGAGCAGTACTTC. The J gene is TRBJ2-7, the V gene TRBV28; D gene unclear. Germline lookup yields CDR1 MDHEN and CDR2 SYDVKM. The length of the CDR3 is 15 residues. The germline V and J ends were trimmed by 2 bases and 3 bases, with 14 bases remaining between them. Complete variable domain (other parts from reference TRBV28 and TRBJ2-7): DVKVTQSSRYLVKRTGEKVFLECVQDMDHENMFWYRQDPGLGLRLIYFSYDVKMKEKGDIPEGYSVSREKKERFSLILESASTNQTSMYLCASSLKTSHYYEQYFGPGTRLTVT.

The chain links TRBV27 to TRBJ2-1, with 10 bases identical to TRBD1. Germline-derived CDR1 and CDR2 are MNHEY and SMNVEV (reference sequence). Trimming at V came to 7 bases and at J to 6 bases, leaving 12 bases not matched to a gene. There are 16 residues in the CDR3. The CDR3 nucleotides read TGTGCCAGCAAGCGTTTTAGGGACAGGGGTGGCAATGAGCAGTTCTTC. This sequence encodes CASKRFRDRGGNEQFF.

The chain uses TRBV27 and TRBJ1-1; D gene ambiguous. Trimming took 5 bases from V and 3 from J, leaving 10 bases between them. Germline V gives CDR1 MNHEY, CDR2 SMNVEV (reference sequence). The CDR3 consists of 13 residues. CDR3 nucleotide sequence: TGTGCCAGCAGTCCGAGACCCTACACTGAAGCTTTCTTT. Residues: CASSPRPYTEAFF.

The V call is TRBV27, the J call TRBJ2-3; TRBD2 agrees at 15 bases. Germline trimming cut 5 bases from V and 4 bases from J; bases unmatched to any gene: 7. CDR1 is MNHEY, CDR2 SMNVEV, per germline (reference sequence). The CDR3 length is 17 residues. Here the CDR3 reads CASSRTSGRAGADTQYF. The CDR3 DNA reads as TGTGCCAGCAGTAGGACTAGCGGGAGGGCCGGGGCAGATACGCAGTATTTT.

V and J are TRBV19 and TRBJ2-7; D is perhaps TRBD2 (6 bases). The CDR3 sequence is 11 residues long. Germline V lookup: CDR1 LNHDA, CDR2 SQIVND (reference sequence). Trimming removed 6 bases at V and 7 bases at J, with 10 bases between. Here the CDR3 reads CASRLAGEQYF. The CDR3 DNA is TGTGCCAGTAGGTTGGCGGGGGAGCAGTACTTC.

CDR3 bases: TGTGCCAGCAGTGACGGTCTGCAGTACTTC. Protein product: CASSDGLQYF. V gene TRBV25-1 combines with J gene TRBJ2-7; no firm D call. V was pared by 3 bases and J by 9 bases, with 6 bases between. This CDR3 region has 10 residues. Germline V gives CDR1 MGHDK, CDR2 SYGVNS.

The rearrangement joins TRBV21-1 to TRBJ2-7; the listed D gene, TRBD1, was not tested against the DNA. TRBV21-1 is a documented pseudogene. This CDR3 region has 15 residues. The CDR3 DNA follows: TGTGCCAGCAGCCCCGAGAGGGACAAGTGCCACGAGCAGTACTTC. It specifies CASSPERDKCHEQYF.

The genes are TRBV10-3 and TRBJ2-1; TRBD2 matches at 13 bases. Germline V lookup: CDR1 ENHRY, CDR2 SYGVKD. After removal of 9 bases from V and 4 bases from J, the junction contained 15 bases not matched to a gene. The CDR3 totals 18 residues. The CDR3 nucleotides are TGTGCCATACGGGCCGGGACTAGCGGGGAGGGGGGATACAATGAGCAGTTCTTC. This gives the protein CAIRAGTSGEGGYNEQFF.

The V and J genes are TRBV19 and TRBJ1-2, with 10 bases identical to TRBD1. With V trimmed by 4 bases and J by 6 bases, 8 bases remained unmatched. This CDR3 comprises 15 residues. CDR1 LNHDA and CDR2 SQIVND come from the germline V gene (reference sequence). CDR3 nucleotide sequence: TGTGCCAGTAGTACCCGGGACAGGGGAGGCGATGGCTACACCTTC. This sequence encodes CASSTRDRGGDGYTF. The full variable domain, its missing parts supplied by reference TRBV19 and TRBJ1-2, is DGGITQSPKYLFRKEGQNVTLSCEQNLNHDAMYWYRQDPGQGLRLIYYSQIVNDFQKGDIAEGYSVSREKKESFPLTVTSAQKNPTAFYLCASSTRDRGGDGYTFGSGTRLTVV.

The V call is TRBV6-1, the J call TRBJ2-7; 7 bases fit TRBD1. Germline V CDR1 and CDR2: MNHNS, SASEGT. This CDR3 has 15 residues. Germline trimming cut 6 bases from V and 2 bases from J; bases unmatched to any gene: 10. The CDR3 reads CASRGGQVDTYEQYF. DNA of the CDR3: TGTGCCAGCAGAGGAGGACAGGTCGATACCTACGAGCAGTACTTC.

This rearrangement joins TRBV5-1 to TRBJ1-1, with D possibly being TRBD1 (5 bases). Trimming stripped 4 bases from V and 1 base from J, with 11 bases between. The CDR3 covers 14 residues. The germline V gene encodes CDR1 SGHRS and CDR2 YFSETQ. The CDR3 spells CASSEDIRNTEAFF. The CDR3 bases are TGCGCCAGCAGCGAGGACATTAGGAACACTGAAGCTTTCTTT.

This chain links TRBV5-1 with TRBJ1-1; D is unclear. This CDR3 has 15 amino acids. Germline CDR1 reads SGHRS; CDR2 reads YFSETQ. V lost 2 bases to trimming and J lost 1 base, with 12 bases between them. CDR3 sequence: CASSFLGTENTEAFF. CDR3 nucleotides: TGCGCCAGCAGCTTTTTGGGTACGGAGAACACTGAAGCTTTCTTT.

This rearrangement joins TRBV4-3 to TRBJ1-2; D ambiguous. CDR3 length equals 16 residues. Trimming cost V 2 bases and J 0 bases, with 13 bases left between them. The germline V gene encodes CDR1 LGHNA and CDR2 YSLEER. The CDR3 spells CASSQISGAPNYGYTF. In nucleotides, the CDR3 is TGCGCCAGCAGCCAAATTTCGGGAGCACCTAACTATGGCTACACCTTC.

This chain links TRBV19 with TRBJ2-1; D may match TRBD1 or TRBD2 (6 bases each). Germline loops: CDR1 LNHDA, CDR2 SQIVND (reference sequence). Trimming stripped 3 bases from V and 3 bases from J, with 15 bases between. The CDR3 totals 16 residues. The CDR3 loop is CASSIKGGSFYNEQFF. CDR3 DNA sequence: TGTGCCAGTAGTATTAAGGGGGGCTCTTTCTACAATGAGCAGTTCTTC.

The chain uses TRBV5-1 and TRBJ2-5; 8 bases are shared with TRBD2. This CDR3 spans 14 amino acids. Germline V gene sequence: CDR1 SGHRS, CDR2 YFSETQ. V shed 5 bases and J 4 bases; nucleotides not matched to a gene: 7. The CDR3 spells CASRRDLAGETQYF. The CDR3 DNA reads TGCGCCAGCAGACGAGATCTAGCGGGAGAGACCCAGTACTTC.

This chain connects TRBV6-1 to TRBJ2-3; TRBD2 aligns across 14 bases. This CDR3 spans 17 amino acids. Trimming at V came to 1 base and at J to 0 bases, leaving 0 bases not matched to a gene. Germline V lookup: CDR1 MNHNS, CDR2 SASEGT. The CDR3 sequence is CASSEGLAGGSTDTQYF. CDR3 coding DNA: TGTGCCAGCAGTGAAGGACTAGCGGGAGGGAGCACAGATACGCAGTATTTT.

This chain uses TRBV27 with TRBJ1-1, with D possibly TRBD1 on 5 matching bases. This CDR3 spans 13 amino acids. V lost 6 bases, J lost 3 bases, and 11 bases lay in between. CDR1 MNHEY and CDR2 SMNVEV come from the germline V gene (reference sequence). The CDR3 is CASRSRDDTEAFF. CDR3 DNA sequence: TGTGCCAGCAGGTCCAGGGATGACACTGAAGCTTTCTTT.

The chain combines TRBV27 with TRBJ2-7; 11 bases match TRBD2. The V segment lost 3 bases and the J segment 2 bases; nucleotides outside the gene matches: 3. The CDR3 is 15 amino acids. Germline loops: CDR1 MNHEY, CDR2 SMNVEV (reference sequence). Here the CDR3 reads CASSFGTSGPYEQYF. Here the CDR3 DNA reads TGTGCCAGCAGTTTCGGGACTAGCGGACCCTACGAGCAGTACTTC.

The chain couples TRBV4-2 to TRBJ2-3, with D perhaps TRBD1 or TRBD2 (5 bases each). Trimming removed 3 bases from V and 1 base from J, with 11 bases in between. Per the germline V gene, CDR1 is LGHNA and CDR2 is YNFKEQ. The CDR3 extends over 15 amino acids. This chain's CDR3 is CASSQTGTGTDTQYF. For the CDR3, the DNA is TGTGCCAGCAGCCAGACCGGGACCGGCACAGATACGCAGTATTTT.

The rearrangement uses TRBV5-1 and TRBJ2-7; D is perhaps TRBD2 (5 bases). There are 15 residues in the CDR3. CDR1 and CDR2 (germline): SGHRS, YFSETQ. Trimming took 0 bases from V and 0 from J, leaving 10 bases between them. The CDR3 spells CASSLVERSSYEQYF. DNA of the CDR3: TGCGCCAGCAGCTTGGTAGAGCGGAGCTCCTACGAGCAGTACTTC.

The chain combines TRBV10-3 with TRBJ2-2; D unresolved. In germline, CDR1 is ENHRY, CDR2 SYGVKD. V gave up 7 bases and J gave up 1 base, with 7 bases separating them. The CDR3 has 13 residues. The CDR3 region has the DNA TGTGCCATCACCCTATTGAACACCGGGGAGCTGTTTTTT. Translation: CAITLLNTGELFF.

The gene calls are TRBV5-5 and TRBJ2-7, with a tentative D call TRBD2 (5 bases). V was clipped by 2 bases and J by 3 bases, with 12 bases between them. Germline CDR1 and CDR2: SGHKS and YYEKEE (reference sequence). The CDR3 sequence is 14 residues long. The CDR3 DNA follows: TGTGCCAGCAGCTTCGGCACGGACTTCTACGAGCAGTACTTC. Its translation is CASSFGTDFYEQYF.

With regard to this clone: Other nucleotide sequences in the sample specify the same CDR3. The rearrangement joins TRBV5-6 to TRBJ2-5; D gene unclear. The CDR3 covers 12 residues. CDR1 is SGHDT, CDR2 YYEEEE, per germline. V lost 0 bases, J lost 5 bases, and 5 bases lay in between. CDR3 sequence: CASSLGRETQYF. In DNA, the CDR3 is TGTGCCAGCAGCTTGGGGCGGGAGACCCAGTACTTC.

The V and J genes are TRBV19 and TRBJ1-1; D is unresolved. Germline CDR1 reads LNHDA; CDR2 reads SQIVND (reference sequence). The V end was cut by 7 bases, the J end by 2 bases, with 20 bases between. The CDR3 sequence is 16 residues long. The CDR3 region has the DNA TGTGCCAGTAAGACAACCGCCAGTAATCGAAACACTGAAGCTTTCTTT. As protein: CASKTTASNRNTEAFF.